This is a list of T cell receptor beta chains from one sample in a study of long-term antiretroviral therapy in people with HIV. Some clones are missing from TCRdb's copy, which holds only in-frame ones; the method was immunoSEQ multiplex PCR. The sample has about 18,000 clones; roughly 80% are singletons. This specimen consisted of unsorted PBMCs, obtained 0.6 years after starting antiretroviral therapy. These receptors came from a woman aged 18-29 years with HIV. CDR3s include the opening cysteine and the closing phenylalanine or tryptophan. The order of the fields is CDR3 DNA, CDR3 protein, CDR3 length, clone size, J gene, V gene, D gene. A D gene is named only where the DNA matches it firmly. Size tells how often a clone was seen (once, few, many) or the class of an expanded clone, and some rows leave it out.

TGTGCCAGCAGTCAAGACATTAGCGGGGGGACAGATACGCAGTATTTT,CASSQDISGGTDTQYF,16,.,TRBJ2-3,TRBV7-3,TRBD2
TGTGCCAGCAGTTTAGGCCTCGGGGGTTACCTTATCCTACAGCCCCAGCATTTT,CASSLGLGGYLILQPQHF,18,.,TRBJ1-5,TRBV27,.
TGTGCCAGCAGTGAAGACCCATACTACGAGCAGTACTTC,CASSEDPYYEQYF,13,few,TRBJ2-7,TRBV6-1,.
TGTGCCAGCAGTTTAGAGGGGGCTGGCACCGGGGAGCTGTTTTTT,CASSLEGAGTGELFF,15,.,TRBJ2-2,TRBV28,TRBD1
TGTGCCAGCAGTCCCACTCGACGGAGGGAAAAACTGTTTTTT,CASSPTRRREKLFF,14,.,TRBJ1-4,TRBV6-5,.
TGTGCCAGCTCACCCCAAGGAGTCTCCTACGAGCAGTACTTC,CASSPQGVSYEQYF,14,.,TRBJ2-7,TRBV18,.
TGTGCCAGCTCACCACCGGACTCTCCCTCTGGAAACACCATATATTTT,CASSPPDSPSGNTIYF,16,once,TRBJ1-3,TRBV18,.
TGTGCCAGCAGCCTAAGGACTAGCGGGAGCGGCGAGCAGTACTTC,CASSLRTSGSGEQYF,15,.,TRBJ2-7,TRBV7-8,TRBD2
TGTGCCAGCATTTCACTAGCGGGGGCTCCGGGGACCCAGTACTTC,CASISLAGAPGTQYF,15,.,TRBJ2-5,TRBV6-1,TRBD2
TGTGCCAGCAGCTCACGAGGGCCGACCCCGGAAGAGGAGCTGTTTTTT,CASSSRGPTPEEELFF,16,.,TRBJ2-2,TRBV7-2,.
TGTGCCAGCAGCTTTTATAGTCTCCGGGGCGGCTACACCTTC,CASSFYSLRGGYTF,14,.,TRBJ1-2,TRBV5-6,.
TGTGCCATCAAAACATACAATGAGCAGTTCTTC,CAIKTYNEQFF,11,.,TRBJ2-1,TRBV28,.
TGTGCCAGCAGCCAAGAGCTTTTGAAAGAGACCCAGTACTTC,CASSQELLKETQYF,14,.,TRBJ2-5,TRBV14,.
TGTGCCAGCAGCCCCCGGGACAGTAGGACTGAAGCTTTCTTT,CASSPRDSRTEAFF,14,once,TRBJ1-1,TRBV7-3,TRBD1
TGTGCCAGCAGTTACTCGGATAGCCTCTACGAGCAGTACTTC,CASSYSDSLYEQYF,14,.,TRBJ2-7,TRBV6-6,.
TGTGCCAGCAGTTTAAAGCTGGGTCAGCCCCAGCATTTT,CASSLKLGQPQHF,13,few,TRBJ1-5,TRBV27,.
TGTGCCAGCAGCGTAGTACAGCTCGAGCAGTACTTC,CASSVVQLEQYF,12,.,TRBJ2-7,TRBV9,.
TGTGCCAGCAGCCCTCACCAGGGGAACACCGGGGAGCTGTTTTTT,CASSPHQGNTGELFF,15,.,TRBJ2-2,TRBV4-2,.
TGCGCCAGCAGCTTGGTAGGGGGCGGAGAGACCCAGTACTTC,CASSLVGGGETQYF,14,.,TRBJ2-5,TRBV5-1,TRBD1
TGTGACCAACGGGAGCTGTTTTTT,CDQRELFF,8,few,TRBJ2-2,TRBV6-1,.
TGTGCCAGCAGCCAAGGTTTGGGCTATGGCTACACCTTC,CASSQGLGYGYTF,13,.,TRBJ1-2,TRBV14,.
TGCAGCGCCGGCGCGACAGGGGGCACTGAAGCTTTCTTT,CSAGATGGTEAFF,13,.,TRBJ1-1,TRBV29-1,TRBD1
TGTGCCAGCAGTGACGGGGACTATGGCTACACCTTC,CASSDGDYGYTF,12,.,TRBJ1-2,TRBV2,.